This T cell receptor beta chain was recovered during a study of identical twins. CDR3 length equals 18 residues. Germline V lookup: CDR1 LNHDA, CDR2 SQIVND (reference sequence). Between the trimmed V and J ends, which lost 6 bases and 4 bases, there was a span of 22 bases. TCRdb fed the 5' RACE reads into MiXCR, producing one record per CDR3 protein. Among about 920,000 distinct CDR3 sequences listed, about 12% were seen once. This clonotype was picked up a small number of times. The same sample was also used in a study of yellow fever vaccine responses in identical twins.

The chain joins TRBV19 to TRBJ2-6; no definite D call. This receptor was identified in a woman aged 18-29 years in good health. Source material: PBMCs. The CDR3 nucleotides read TGTGCCAGTAGCTGGGAAAACCTCTGGGGTTCGGGGGCCAACGTCCTGACTTTC. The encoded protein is CASSWENLWGSGANVLTF.